Following are 2 T cell receptor beta chains from one sample sequenced in a study of blood T cell repertoires in COVID-19. This table comes from immunoSEQ multiplex PCR, and its TCRdb copy is limited to in-frame clones, with some not included. The sample consists of about 120,000 clones, about two thirds of them appearing once. Sequenced: peripheral blood. The receptors derive from a human donor with acute or convalescent COVID-19. The donor label of this sample is uncertain.

This clone has only a few counts. The chain recombines TRBV18 with TRBJ1-1; no clear D. V was pared by 1 base and J by 1 base, with 7 bases between. The CDR3 extends over 14 amino acids. Germline CDR1 and CDR2: KGHSH and LQKENI. DNA for the CDR3: TGTGCCAGCTCACCACTGGAGAAGAACACTGAAGCTTTCTTT. Protein sequence: CASSPLEKNTEAFF.

The genes are TRBV7-2 and TRBJ1-1; tentatively, D is TRBD1 (6 bases). The CDR3 runs 14 residues. V was cut by 5 bases and J by 1 base, with 11 bases left in between. Per the germline V gene, CDR1 is SGHTA and CDR2 is FQGNSA. CDR3 sequence reads: CASSQQGRNTEAFF. CDR3 coding DNA: TGTGCCAGCAGCCAACAGGGCAGGAACACTGAAGCTTTCTTT.